The next 27 T cell receptor beta chains were all read from a single sample in a study of beta chain features in type 1 diabetes. Their cognate antigens are unknown. Reverse transcribing all isolated RNA meant expressed TCRB transcripts were sequenced. This table comes from immunoSEQ multiplex PCR, and its TCRdb copy is limited to in-frame clones, with some not included. The sample contains roughly 150,000 clones, 9% of which appear only once. The study, taken as a whole, reports: Shorter TCRB CDR3s, moderately but significantly so, marked every one of the four CD4+ subsets in Type 1 diabetes patients.

The sample comprised central memory CD4+ T cells from blood. The receptor set was obtained from a woman aged 25 to 45 with type 1 diabetes.

V usage is TRBV2 and J usage is TRBJ1-2, with a possible D match to TRBD1 (5 bases). The V gene's germline CDR1 is SNHLY and CDR2 FYNNEI. Trimming took off 3 bases at V and 6 bases at J, with 11 bases between the two ends. The CDR3 extends over 13 amino acids. This chain's CDR3 is CASSDRGINGYTF. The CDR3 DNA is TGTGCCAGCAGTGATAGGGGTATCAATGGCTACACCTTC.

V and J are TRBV7-3 and TRBJ1-2; TRBD1 aligns across 8 bases. The J segment lost 4 bases and the V segment lost 2 bases, leaving 0 bases of the junction unmatched. This CDR3 spans 13 amino acids. The germline V gene encodes CDR1 SGHTA and CDR2 FQGTGA. In nucleotides, the CDR3 is TGTGCCAGCAGCTTACAGGGGGCCTATGGCTACACCTTC. As protein: CASSLQGAYGYTF.

This clone showed up just a few times. The chain joins TRBV7-3 to TRBJ2-5; 7 bases line up with TRBD2. V was pared by 5 bases and J by 5 bases, with 11 bases of the junction left unmatched. This CDR3 contains 15 residues. Germline loops: CDR1 SGHTA, CDR2 FQGTGA. In DNA form, the CDR3 reads TGTGCCAGCAGCCAGTGGGAGCGGGAATCGGAGACCCAGTACTTC. Translation: CASSQWERESETQYF. Based on the CDR3 plus reference TRBV7-3 and TRBJ2-5, the full variable domain is GAGVSQTPSNKVTEKGKYVELRCDPISGHTALYWYRQSLGQGPEFLIYFQGTGAADDSGLPNDRFFAVRPEGSVSTLKIQRTERGDSAVYLCASSQWERESETQYFGPGTRLLVL.

Concerning this clone: This CDR3 is also generated by other DNA sequences in the sample. The genes are TRBV9 and TRBJ2-2; D is uncertain. Germline values: CDR1 SGDLS, CDR2 YYNGEE. V was trimmed by 2 bases and J by 8 bases, leaving 7 bases between them. The CDR3 is 12 amino acids. CDR3 sequence: CASSVVGGELFF. CDR3 DNA: TGTGCCAGCAGCGTGGTCGGGGGGGAGCTGTTTTTT.

Worth noting for this clone: Other nucleotide sequences in the sample specify the same CDR3. CDR3 in DNA: TGTGCCTGGAGTCCTGGCGGCTACAATGAGCAGTTCTTC. It encodes CAWSPGGYNEQFF. The J gene is TRBJ2-1, the V gene TRBV30; D is undetermined. V was shortened by 2 bases and J by 3 bases, with 8 bases between the two germline ends. The CDR3 spans 13 residues. CDR1 GTSNPN and CDR2 SVGIG come from the germline V gene (reference sequence).

This clone was recorded a few times. The CDR3 sequence is CASSLLEGVYNEQFF. CDR3 coding DNA: TGCGCCAGCAGCTTGTTAGAGGGGGTCTACAATGAGCAGTTCTTC. The chain links TRBV5-1 to TRBJ2-1; weak D call: TRBD1 (6 bases). From germline, CDR1 is SGHRS and CDR2 YFSETQ. The V end was cut by 1 base, the J end by 3 bases, with 11 bases between. The CDR3 sequence is 15 residues long. The full variable domain, with the rest looked up from reference TRBV5-1 and TRBJ2-1, is KAGVTQTPRYLIKTRGQQVTLSCSPISGHRSVSWYQQTPGQGLQFLFEYFSETQRNKGNFPGRFSGRQFSNSRSEMNVSTLELGDSALYLCASSLLEGVYNEQFFGPGTRLTVL.

This clone was found a few times. V is TRBV5-1 and J is TRBJ2-1, with D possibly matching TRBD2 (5 bases). V gave up 3 bases and J gave up 2 bases, with 9 bases separating them. The CDR3 extends over 14 amino acids. The germline V gene encodes CDR1 SGHRS and CDR2 YFSETQ. CDR3 amino acids: CASSSSSTYNEQFF. The DNA for the CDR3 is TGCGCCAGCAGCTCTAGCAGCACCTACAATGAGCAGTTCTTC.

This clone occurred a few times. The chain has TRBV5-6 and TRBJ1-4, with D perhaps TRBD1 (6 bases). The length of the CDR3 is 17 residues. V was clipped by 1 base and J by 0 bases, with 13 bases between them. The germline gives CDR1 SGHDT, CDR2 YYEEEE. The chain's CDR3 is CASSLFGQSATNEKLFF. The CDR3 bases are TGTGCCAGCAGCTTGTTCGGACAGTCAGCAACTAATGAAAAACTGTTTTTT.

The chain uses TRBV7-2 and TRBJ2-1; 9 positions match TRBD1. This CDR3 comprises 15 residues. J was trimmed by 7 bases and V by 1 base; bases with no gene match: 5. Germline CDR1 is SGHTA and CDR2 is FQGNSA. The CDR3 region has the DNA TGTGCCAGCAGCTTAGGGGGACAGGGCCTGAATGAGCAGTTCTTC. Its translation is CASSLGGQGLNEQFF.

The J gene is TRBJ2-1, the V gene TRBV19, with 8 bases fitting TRBD1. The CDR3 has 16 residues. Germline V gene data show CDR1 as LNHDA and CDR2 as SQIVND (reference sequence). Unmatched junction bases numbered 5, after V lost 3 bases and J lost 1 base. The CDR3 nucleotides are TGTGCCAGTAGTATCGGCAGGGGGCATTCCTACAATGAGCAGTTCTTC. Translation gives CASSIGRGHSYNEQFF. Full variable domain (remainder filled in from reference TRBV19 and TRBJ2-1): DGGITQSPKYLFRKEGQNVTLSCEQNLNHDAMYWYRQDPGQGLRLIYYSQIVNDFQKGDIAEGYSVSREKKESFPLTVTSAQKNPTAFYLCASSIGRGHSYNEQFFGPGTRLTVL.

This clone was counted between two and nine times. The CDR3 spells CASSSRNTGELFF. CDR3 sequence (DNA): TGTGCCAGCAGCTCCAGGAACACCGGGGAGCTGTTTTTT. This rearrangement joins TRBV7-2 to TRBJ2-2, with D unclear. CDR1 is SGHTA, CDR2 FQGNSA, per germline. The CDR3 runs to 13 residues. Trimming pared 4 bases from V and 1 base from J, leaving 4 bases between. The whole variable domain, filled in from reference TRBV7-2 and TRBJ2-2, reads GAGVSQSPSNKVTEKGKDVELRCDPISGHTALYWYRQSLGQGLEFLIYFQGNSAPDKSGLPSDRFSAERTGGSVSTLTIQRTQQEDSAVYLCASSSRNTGELFFGEGSRLTVL.

The chain employs TRBV18 and TRBJ2-5, with TRBD2 as a possible D gene (5 bases). The CDR3 is 13 amino acids. Trimming took 2 bases from V and 6 from J, leaving 10 bases between them. Germline V gene data show CDR1 as KGHSH and CDR2 as LQKENI. CDR3 DNA: TGTGCCAGCTCACCAGCTCCGGGGAAGACCCAGTACTTC. Protein product: CASSPAPGKTQYF.

This clone was seen a handful of times. Other nucleotide sequences from this sample produce the same CDR3. The chain uses TRBV5-1 and TRBJ2-3, with 9 bases matching TRBD2. V shed 2 bases and J 2 bases; nucleotides not matched to a gene: 6. The CDR3 is made up of 16 amino acids. The germline V gene encodes CDR1 SGHRS and CDR2 YFSETQ. The CDR3 here is CASSLTGTSNTDTQYF. Written as DNA, the CDR3 is TGCGCCAGCAGCTTAACCGGGACTAGCAACACAGATACGCAGTATTTT.

This clone appeared a few times. This chain joins TRBV5-6 and TRBJ2-1, with D maybe TRBD2 (5 bases). Germline values: CDR1 SGHDT, CDR2 YYEEEE. The V end lost 4 bases, the J end lost 0 bases, and 14 bases lay between the germline ends. The CDR3 consists of 16 residues. In DNA, the CDR3 is TGTGCCAGCAGCCCTCTGCTAGCCCGCTCCTACAATGAGCAGTTCTTC. Translated, it gives CASSPLLARSYNEQFF.

This clone was counted a few times. In DNA, the CDR3 is TGTGCCAGCAGCACGGGGACAGGGGGAATTGGGACCATATATTTT. It yields the protein CASSTGTGGIGTIYF. The gene calls are TRBV21-1 and TRBJ1-3; no check of the table's D call, TRBD1, against the DNA was made. TRBV21-1 is a documented pseudogene. The CDR3 contains 15 residues.

This clone turned up a few times. The chain links TRBV19 to TRBJ1-1, with D unclear. The CDR3 consists of 17 residues. The V end lost 3 bases, the J end lost 0 bases, and 17 bases lay between the germline ends. CDR1 LNHDA and CDR2 SQIVND come from the germline V gene (reference sequence). For the CDR3, the DNA is TGTGCCAGTAGTATTGGATCGGTCAGACTCATGAACACTGAAGCTTTCTTT. It encodes CASSIGSVRLMNTEAFF.

The sample holds many counts of this clone. The genes are TRBV28 and TRBJ2-4, with TRBD1 identical over 7 bases. Germline CDR1 and CDR2: MDHEN and SYDVKM. Trimming removed 5 bases from V and 8 bases from J; junction bases left unmatched: 12. There are 15 residues in the CDR3. The CDR3: CASSPTLNRGDIQYF. CDR3 DNA: TGTGCCAGCAGTCCAACACTAAACAGGGGTGACATTCAGTACTTC. Filled out from reference TRBV28 and TRBJ2-4, the complete variable domain reads DVKVTQSSRYLVKRTGEKVFLECVQDMDHENMFWYRQDPGLGLRLIYFSYDVKMKEKGDIPEGYSVSREKKERFSLILESASTNQTSMYLCASSPTLNRGDIQYFGAGTRLSVL.

In its sample, this clone was seen a few times. CDR3 coding DNA: TGTGCCAGCAGTTTTCGCTTCGTGGGAGGGGAGACCCAGTACTTC. Amino acids: CASSFRFVGGETQYF. The rearrangement links TRBV27 to TRBJ2-5; TRBD2 matches 7 bases. V shed 3 bases and J 5 bases; nucleotides not matched to a gene: 9. Germline V CDR1 and CDR2: MNHEY, SMNVEV (reference sequence). This CDR3 spans 15 amino acids.

The chain has TRBV10-3 and TRBJ2-7; TRBD2 agrees at 11 bases. The CDR3 consists of 15 residues. V lost 6 bases, J lost 5 bases, and 9 bases stayed unmatched. CDR1 and CDR2 from the germline V gene are ENHRY and SYGVKD. DNA for the CDR3: TGTGCCATCAGCCCTTTAGCGGGAGGGTATGACGAGCAGTACTTC. Its protein is CAISPLAGGYDEQYF.

This clone was counted only a few times. This chain joins TRBV7-6 and TRBJ2-1; no clear D gene. Germline V gene data show CDR1 as SGHVS and CDR2 as FNYEAQ. This CDR3 has 16 residues. Trimming took 5 bases from V and 0 from J, leaving 14 bases between them. CDR3 in amino acids: CASSASTLSSYNEQFF. Written as DNA, the CDR3 is TGTGCCAGCAGCGCCTCCACCCTCAGCTCCTACAATGAGCAGTTCTTC.

The table lists this clone with a few counts. V is TRBV7-9 and J is TRBJ2-3; 13 nucleotides align to TRBD2. Germline V gene sequence: CDR1 SEHNR, CDR2 FQNEAQ (reference sequence). The CDR3 has 15 residues. The junction had 5 bases not matched to a gene; V was cut back by 5 bases and J by 6 bases. CDR3 in amino acids: CASSRGLAGEDTQYF. Here the CDR3 DNA reads TGTGCCAGCAGCCGCGGACTAGCGGGGGAGGATACGCAGTATTTT.

The chain joins TRBV30 to TRBJ1-3; maybe TRBD1 (5 bases). The CDR3 extends over 18 amino acids. Trimming took 0 bases from V and 0 from J, leaving 18 bases between them. Germline-derived CDR1 and CDR2 are GTSNPN and SVGIG (reference sequence). CDR3: CAWSVRAGSANSGNTIYF. DNA of the CDR3: TGTGCCTGGAGTGTAAGGGCAGGGTCCGCGAACTCTGGAAACACCATATATTTT.

This clone has only a few counts. The chain carries TRBV5-1 and TRBJ2-1, with 7 bases aligning to TRBD1. The CDR3 is 15 amino acids. Germline CDR1 SGHRS, CDR2 YFSETQ. V lost 3 bases to trimming and J lost 0 bases; unmatched junction nucleotides: 3. The CDR3 spells CASSSTGSSYNEQFF. The CDR3 nucleotides read TGCGCCAGCAGCTCGACAGGGAGCTCCTACAATGAGCAGTTCTTC.

This rearrangement joins TRBV19 to TRBJ2-3; 13 bases map to TRBD2. V gave up 6 bases and J gave up 4 bases; unmatched junction bases: 16. The germline CDR1 and CDR2 sequences are LNHDA and SQIVND (reference sequence). CDR3 length equals 19 residues. The DNA of the CDR3 is TGTGCCAGTAGATATGCCGGGTACGGACTAGCGGGAGTCTCAGATACGCAGTATTTT. This sequence encodes CASRYAGYGLAGVSDTQYF.

Details on this clone: Other DNA sequences in this sample translate to the same CDR3. The J gene is TRBJ2-3, the V gene TRBV5-1; D gene uncertain. CDR1 is SGHRS and CDR2 is YFSETQ in the germline V gene. Trimming removed 0 bases at V and 1 base at J, with 12 bases between. The length of the CDR3 is 16 residues. The CDR3 here is CASSLDAVRGTDTQYF. In nucleotides, the CDR3 is TGCGCCAGCAGCTTGGATGCGGTCCGAGGCACAGATACGCAGTATTTT.

The chain recombines TRBV5-4 with TRBJ2-3; 12 bases are shared with TRBD2. CDR1 is SGHNT, CDR2 YYREEE, per germline (reference sequence). The CDR3 is 18 residues long. Trimming removed 4 bases from V and 2 bases from J; junction bases left unmatched: 11. CDR3 DNA: TGTGCCAGCAGCCCGATGCTACTAGCGGGAGGCGACACAGATACGCAGTATTTT. As protein: CASSPMLLAGGDTDTQYF.

The J gene is TRBJ1-1, the V gene TRBV5-1, with 8 bases identical to TRBD1. Germline CDR1 reads SGHRS; CDR2 reads YFSETQ. The CDR3 covers 12 residues. J gave up 7 bases and V 3 bases, and 2 bases lay outside the gene matches. DNA of the CDR3: TGCGCCAGCAGCTGGGGACAGGATGAAGCTTTCTTT. This gives the protein CASSWGQDEAFF.